This T cell receptor beta chain appears in the sequencing data of a study of CD8+CD57+ T cells in acquired aplastic anemia. Broader study findings: Statistical testing detected no significant gap in CD8+ Simpson's diversity between patients and controls. Patients had around 30 CD8+ CDR3 sequences in common with controls (the shared set).

V was clipped by 4 bases and J by 8 bases, with 14 bases between them. The CDR3 runs 13 residues. Germline V gene lookup returns CDR1 MGHDK and CDR2 SYGVNS. Turning to this clonotype: Its specificity is not known.

Patients sequenced had flow cytometry evidence of CD8+CD57+ cell expansion. With no exception, the patients had severe acquired aplastic anemia. Blood samples were obtained from patients who had received no prior therapy. Template material for TCR beta VDJ and CDR3 profiling consisted of genomic DNA. TCRdb itself ran the reads through MiXCR, one entry per CDR3 protein. The table shows around 120,000 distinct CDR3 sequences, with about two fifths occurring only once. This chain joins TRBV25-1 and TRBJ1-1, with D uncertain. The TCR comes from a human donor with aplastic anemia. The sequenced material came from sorted CD4+, CD8+, or CD8+CD57+ T cells (not recorded which) from PBMCs. This CDR3 reads CASSGVGRREAFF. CDR3 DNA sequence: TGTGCCAGCAGTGGAGTTGGACGGCGAGAAGCTTTCTTT.